Detailed here is one TCR beta chain. This CDR3 spans 14 amino acids. Trimming pared 4 bases from V and 5 bases from J, leaving 9 bases between. In germline, CDR1 is SGHTA, CDR2 FQGNSA. These data belong to a study of blood T cell repertoires in COVID-19. The overall study: Sample material is recorded as cDNA or gDNA derived from T cells, B-cell-depleted T cells, or PBMCs.

Only in-frame clones appear in the TCRdb table, and some are missing; sequencing was by immunoSEQ multiplex PCR. This sample has about 170,000 clones; about 80% occur once, and the top ten carry roughly 20%. This clonotype was obtained from a woman aged 80 or older with acute or convalescent COVID-19. The specimen sequenced was peripheral blood. The V gene is TRBV7-2, the J gene TRBJ1-6; D not resolved. The CDR3 DNA reads TGTGCCAGCAGCTCCTCCTACCATAATTCACCCCTCCACTTT. Its protein product is CASSSSYHNSPLHF.